The clone carrying this T cell receptor beta chain was detected ten times or more. These data are taken from a study of shared clonotypes between healthy human individuals. The CDR3 is made up of 15 amino acids. Germline trimming cut 4 bases from V and 9 bases from J; bases unmatched to any gene: 7. From germline, CDR1 is SGHKS and CDR2 YYEKEE (reference sequence). Method: immunoSEQ multiplex PCR; TCRdb's copy keeps in-frame clones and lacks some. The sample has hundreds of thousands of clones; about 74% are singletons. The source material was memory CD4+ T cells sorted from blood. Subset described: CD45RA-negative fraction. The receptor's source is a woman in her 30s in good health. The V gene is TRBV5-5, the J gene TRBJ2-1; 13 bases line up with TRBD2. The DNA of the CDR3 is TGTGCCAGCAGCGCCGGGACTAGCGGGAATTTTGAGCAGTTCTTC. Protein: CASSAGTSGNFEQFF.